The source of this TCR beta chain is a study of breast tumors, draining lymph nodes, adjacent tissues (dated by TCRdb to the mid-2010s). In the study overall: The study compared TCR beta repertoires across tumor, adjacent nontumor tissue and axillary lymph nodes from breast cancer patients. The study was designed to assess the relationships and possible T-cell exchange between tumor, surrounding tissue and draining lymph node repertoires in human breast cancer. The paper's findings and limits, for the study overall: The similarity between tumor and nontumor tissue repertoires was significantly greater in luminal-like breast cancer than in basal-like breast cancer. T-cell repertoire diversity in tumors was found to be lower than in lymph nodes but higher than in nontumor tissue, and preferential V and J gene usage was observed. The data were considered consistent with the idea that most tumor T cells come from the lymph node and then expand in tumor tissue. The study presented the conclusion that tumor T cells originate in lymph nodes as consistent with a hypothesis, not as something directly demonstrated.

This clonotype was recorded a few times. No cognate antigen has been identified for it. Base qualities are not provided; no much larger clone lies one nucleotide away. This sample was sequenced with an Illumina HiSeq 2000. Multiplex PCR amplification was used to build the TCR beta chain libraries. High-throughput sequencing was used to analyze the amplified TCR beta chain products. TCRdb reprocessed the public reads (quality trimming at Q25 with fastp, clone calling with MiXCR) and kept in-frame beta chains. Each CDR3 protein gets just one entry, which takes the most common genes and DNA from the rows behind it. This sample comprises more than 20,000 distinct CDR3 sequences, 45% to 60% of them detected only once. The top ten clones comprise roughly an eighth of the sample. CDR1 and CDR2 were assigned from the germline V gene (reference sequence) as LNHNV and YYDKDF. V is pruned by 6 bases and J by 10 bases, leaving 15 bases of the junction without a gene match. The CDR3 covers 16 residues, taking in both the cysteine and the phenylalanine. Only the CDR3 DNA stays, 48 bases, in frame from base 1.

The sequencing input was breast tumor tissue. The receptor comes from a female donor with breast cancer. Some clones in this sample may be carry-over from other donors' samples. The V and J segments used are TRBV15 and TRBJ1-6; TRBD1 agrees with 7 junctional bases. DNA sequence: TGTGCCACCAGGTTTGGGCAACAGGGGAAGGGGTCACCCCTCCACTTT. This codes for CATRFGQQGKGSPLHF. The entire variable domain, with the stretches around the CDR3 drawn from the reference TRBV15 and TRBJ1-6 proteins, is DAMVIQNPRYQVTQFGKPVTLSCSQTLNHNVMYWYQQKSSQAPKLLFHYYDKDFNNEADTPDNFQSRRPNTSFCFLDIRSPGLGDTAMYLCATRFGQQGKGSPLHFGNGTRLTVT.